This T cell receptor beta chain is from a study of naive and memory T cell subsets. Overall study results and limits: This RNA-based method may be sensitive to activation-related transcript changes.

The library had UMIs added by 3' ligation of an oligonucleotide to TCR cDNA. RNA was extracted from approximately 2.4 ml of whole blood of healthy adults. In this sample, this clonotype turned up a few times. As yet, its antigen is unknown. The germline V gene encodes CDR1 MNHEY and CDR2 SVGEGT. The CDR3 has 16 amino acids. V was pared by 5 bases and J by 6 bases, with 14 bases of the junction left unmatched. Ligated cDNA underwent four rounds of PCR with nested alpha and beta constant region primers and SP2. Reverse transcription of blood and skin TCR RNA was primed at alpha and beta constant regions. Using its own MiXCR run on the 5' RACE reads, TCRdb lists one record per CDR3 protein. The repertoire includes tens of thousands of distinct CDR3 sequences, around 8% of them detected once, and 15% to 20% sits in the top ten.

This sequence was found in a female donor in good health. V usage is TRBV6-2 or TRBV6-3 and J usage is TRBJ1-1, with 8 bases lining up with TRBD1. For the CDR3, the DNA is TGTGCCAGCAGTACCTTGACAGGGGTTGGTGTATCTGAAGCTTTCTTT. It is translated as CASSTLTGVGVSEAFF.